This T cell receptor beta chain came from a study of identical twins. This clonotype was picked up a small number of times. A universal primer site was created by template switching, with the cDNA bearing unique molecular identifiers. Via MiXCR, TCRdb re-called the 5' RACE reads, giving one row per CDR3 protein. Of roughly 750,000 distinct CDR3 sequences detected, around 20% appear once; the ten largest clones hold around 4.4%. This sample also appeared in a second study, on T cells expressing NK-cell markers. That source adds: With respect to HCMV, seven of the eight sequenced donors were seropositive, and one was seronegative.

This clonotype was obtained from a young woman in good health. Input material: PBMCs.

The CDR3 DNA reads as TGTGCCAGCAGCTTTCCAGGGCAGACTGAAGCTTTCTTT. It specifies CASSFPGQTEAFF. The chain joins TRBV7-6 to TRBJ1-1; D possibly corresponds to TRBD1 (5 bases). Trimming cost V 3 bases and J 5 bases, with 10 bases left between them. The CDR3 spans 13 residues. Per germline, CDR1 SGHVS and CDR2 FNYEAQ.